This T cell receptor (beta chain) was found in a study of T cells after posttransplantation cyclophosphamide. Study observations and caveats: Donor CD8+ memory clones often dominated recipient blood repertoires at later times. Skin or GI-infiltrating T cells shared few TRB sequences with blood. TRB clonality was highly associated with recipient CMV seropositivity and reactivation.

A note on this clone: Antigen unknown.

Generated by immunoSEQ multiplex PCR, the TCRdb table keeps only in-frame clones and is missing some. The sample has about 18,000 clones, 70% to 90% seen once. This related bone marrow graft donor gave peripheral blood on the day of marrow donation. The junction had 3 bases not matched to a gene; V was cut back by 5 bases and J by 11 bases. The CDR3 loop spans 13 amino acids. Germline CDR1 SGHTA, CDR2 FQGTGA. Sequencing was carried out using memory CD4+ T cells sorted from blood. The chain recombines TRBV7-3 with TRBJ1-6; TRBD1 matches 10 bases. This clonotype was obtained from a man younger than 40 in good health and a related stem cell transplant donor. The CDR3 DNA reads TGTGCCAGCAGCGAGGACAGGGGGGCACCCCTCCACTTT. Translating gives CASSEDRGAPLHF.